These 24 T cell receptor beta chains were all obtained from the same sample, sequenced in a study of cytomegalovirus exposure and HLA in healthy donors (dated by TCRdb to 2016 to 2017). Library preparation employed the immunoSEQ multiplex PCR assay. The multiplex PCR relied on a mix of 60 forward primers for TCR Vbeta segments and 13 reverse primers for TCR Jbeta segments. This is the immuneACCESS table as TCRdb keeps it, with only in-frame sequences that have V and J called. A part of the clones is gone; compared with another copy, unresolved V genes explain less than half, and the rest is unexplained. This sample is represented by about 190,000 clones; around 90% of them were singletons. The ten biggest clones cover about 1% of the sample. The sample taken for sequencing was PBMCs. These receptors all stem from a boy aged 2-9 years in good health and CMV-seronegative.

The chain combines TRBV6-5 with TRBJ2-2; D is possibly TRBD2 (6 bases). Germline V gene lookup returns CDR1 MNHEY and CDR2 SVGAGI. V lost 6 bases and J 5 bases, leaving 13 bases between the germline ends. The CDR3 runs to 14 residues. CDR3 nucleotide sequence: TGTGCCAGCAGAGACGGAGGGGTTACCGGGGAGCTGTTTTTT. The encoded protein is CASRDGGVTGELFF.

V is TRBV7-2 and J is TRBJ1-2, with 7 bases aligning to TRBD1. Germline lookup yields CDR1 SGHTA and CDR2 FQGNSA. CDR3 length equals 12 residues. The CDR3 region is CASTQGNYGYTF. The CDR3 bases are TGTGCTTCGACACAGGGGAACTATGGCTACACCTTC.

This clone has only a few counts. In nucleotides, the CDR3 is TGTGCCAGCAGCTTAGCATGGGCAGGGGGTGGGACCGGGGAGCTGTTTTTT. Its translation: CASSLAWAGGGTGELFF. V gene TRBV7-8 combines with J gene TRBJ2-2, with 7 bases that match TRBD1. The germline CDR1 and CDR2 sequences are SGHVS and FQNEAQ. The J segment lost 5 bases and the V segment lost 0 bases, leaving 9 bases of the junction unmatched. The CDR3 length is 17 residues.

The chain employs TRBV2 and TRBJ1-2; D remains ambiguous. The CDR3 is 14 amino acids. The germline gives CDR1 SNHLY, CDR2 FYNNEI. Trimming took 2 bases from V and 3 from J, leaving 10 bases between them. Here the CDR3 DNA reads TGTGCCAGCAGTGAAAATACTGGAGACTATGGCTACACCTTC. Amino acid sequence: CASSENTGDYGYTF.

This chain's CDR3 is CASSVQGSEETQYF. CDR3 coding DNA: TGTGCCAGCAGTGTTCAGGGGTCGGAGGAGACCCAGTACTTC. The chain carries TRBV2 and TRBJ2-5; D perhaps matches TRBD1 (6 bases). The V end was cut by 4 bases, the J end by 5 bases, with 14 bases between. This CDR3 comprises 14 residues. Germline CDR1 is SNHLY and CDR2 is FYNNEI.

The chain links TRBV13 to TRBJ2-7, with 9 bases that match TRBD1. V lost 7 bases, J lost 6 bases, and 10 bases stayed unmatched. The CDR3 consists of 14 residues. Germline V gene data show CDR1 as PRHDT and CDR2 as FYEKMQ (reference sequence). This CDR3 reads CASTLGGTGLEQYF. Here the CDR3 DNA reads TGTGCCAGCACCTTGGGAGGGACAGGGCTCGAGCAGTACTTC.

The DNA of the CDR3 is TGTGCCTGGATCCGGGAGCTGTCCGGGGAGCTGTTTTTT. Encoded protein: CAWIRELSGELFF. This sequence joins TRBV30 and TRBJ2-2, with D possibly being TRBD2 (6 bases). This CDR3 spans 13 amino acids. Germline CDR1 and CDR2: GTSNPN and SVGIG (reference sequence). Deletions cut 4 bases from V and 6 bases from J, with 12 bases between.

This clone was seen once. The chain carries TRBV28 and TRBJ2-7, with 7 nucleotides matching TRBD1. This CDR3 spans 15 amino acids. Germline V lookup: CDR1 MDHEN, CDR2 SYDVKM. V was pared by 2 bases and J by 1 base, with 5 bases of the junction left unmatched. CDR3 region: CASSLITGVSYEQYF. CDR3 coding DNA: TGTGCCAGCAGTTTAATAACAGGGGTTTCCTACGAGCAGTACTTC. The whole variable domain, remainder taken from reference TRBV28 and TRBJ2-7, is DVKVTQSSRYLVKRTGEKVFLECVQDMDHENMFWYRQDPGLGLRLIYFSYDVKMKEKGDIPEGYSVSREKKERFSLILESASTNQTSMYLCASSLITGVSYEQYFGPGTRLTVT.

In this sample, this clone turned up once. The CDR3 DNA is TGTGCCAGCAGCCCTTTAGCGGACTCCTCGGGGTACTTC. Its translation is CASSPLADSSGYF. The chain employs TRBV11-2 and TRBJ2-5; perhaps TRBD2 as D (6 bases). The length of the CDR3 is 13 residues. Germline-derived CDR1 and CDR2 are SGHAT and FQNNGV. Deletions cut 5 bases from V and 13 bases from J, with 20 bases between.

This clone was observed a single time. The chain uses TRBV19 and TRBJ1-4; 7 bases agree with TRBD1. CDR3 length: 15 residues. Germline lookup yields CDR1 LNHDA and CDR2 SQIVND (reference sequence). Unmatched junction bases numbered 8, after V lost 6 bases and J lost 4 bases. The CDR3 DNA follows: TGTGCCAGTAGGCCCAATCCAGGGGGTAATGAAAAACTGTTTTTT. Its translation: CASRPNPGGNEKLFF.

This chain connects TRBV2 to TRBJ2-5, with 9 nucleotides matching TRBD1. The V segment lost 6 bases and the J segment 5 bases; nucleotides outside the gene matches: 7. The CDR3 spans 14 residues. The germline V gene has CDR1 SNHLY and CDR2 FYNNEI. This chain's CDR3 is CASSPDRGDETQYF. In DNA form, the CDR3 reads TGTGCCAGCAGCCCGGACAGGGGCGATGAGACCCAGTACTTC.

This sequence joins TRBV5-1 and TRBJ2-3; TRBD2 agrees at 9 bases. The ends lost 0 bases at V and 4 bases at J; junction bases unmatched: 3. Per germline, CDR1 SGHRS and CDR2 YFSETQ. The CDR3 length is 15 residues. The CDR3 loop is CASSLDSGGADTQYF. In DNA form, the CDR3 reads TGCGCCAGCAGCTTGGATAGCGGGGGCGCAGATACGCAGTATTTT. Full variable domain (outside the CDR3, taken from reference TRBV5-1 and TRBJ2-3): KAGVTQTPRYLIKTRGQQVTLSCSPISGHRSVSWYQQTPGQGLQFLFEYFSETQRNKGNFPGRFSGRQFSNSRSEMNVSTLELGDSALYLCASSLDSGGADTQYFGPGTRLTVL.

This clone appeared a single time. CDR3 amino acids: CASSDPRGGMNTEAFF. The CDR3 DNA follows: TGTGCCAGCAGTGACCCCCGCGGCGGCATGAACACTGAAGCTTTCTTT. The chain couples TRBV2 to TRBJ1-1; D is uncertain. Trimming pared 3 bases from V and 0 bases from J, leaving 14 bases between. The CDR3 loop spans 16 amino acids. The germline gives CDR1 SNHLY, CDR2 FYNNEI.

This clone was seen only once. The CDR3 spells CASSLAGQLDEQFF. DNA of the CDR3: TGTGCCAGCAGTCTAGCGGGACAGCTCGATGAGCAGTTCTTC. The V and J genes are TRBV6-4 and TRBJ2-1; 9 bases agree with TRBD2. V lost 5 bases to trimming and J lost 8 bases; unmatched junction nucleotides: 7. The germline CDR1 and CDR2 sequences are MRHNA and SNTAGT. The CDR3 sequence is 14 residues long.

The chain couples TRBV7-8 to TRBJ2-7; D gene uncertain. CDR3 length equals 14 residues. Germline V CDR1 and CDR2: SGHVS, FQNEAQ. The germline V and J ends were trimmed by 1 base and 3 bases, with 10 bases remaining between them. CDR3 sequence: CASSLGSGLYEQYF. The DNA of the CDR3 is TGTGCCAGCAGCTTAGGGTCAGGTCTCTACGAGCAGTACTTC.

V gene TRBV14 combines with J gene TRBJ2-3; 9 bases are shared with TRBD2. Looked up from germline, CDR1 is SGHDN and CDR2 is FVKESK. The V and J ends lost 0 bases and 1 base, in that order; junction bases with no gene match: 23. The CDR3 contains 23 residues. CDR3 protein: CASSQDIGLTAGGASGGTDTQYF. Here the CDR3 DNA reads TGTGCCAGCAGCCAAGATATCGGGTTGACAGCGGGAGGTGCTTCGGGAGGCACAGATACGCAGTATTTT.

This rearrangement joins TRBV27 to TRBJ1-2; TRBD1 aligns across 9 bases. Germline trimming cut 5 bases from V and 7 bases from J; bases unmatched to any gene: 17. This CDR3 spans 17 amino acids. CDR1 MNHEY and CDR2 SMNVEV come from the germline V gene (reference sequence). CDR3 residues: CASSVTGTGSILGGYTF. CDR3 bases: TGTGCCAGCAGTGTCACCGGGACAGGGTCAATTTTGGGTGGCTACACCTTC.

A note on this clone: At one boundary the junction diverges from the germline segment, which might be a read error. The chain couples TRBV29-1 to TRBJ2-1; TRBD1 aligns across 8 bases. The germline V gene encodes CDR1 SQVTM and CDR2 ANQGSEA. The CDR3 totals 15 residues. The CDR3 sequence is CSVASGQGSYDEQFF. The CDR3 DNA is TGCAGCGTTGCGAGCGGACAGGGATCCTACGATGAGCAGTTCTTC.

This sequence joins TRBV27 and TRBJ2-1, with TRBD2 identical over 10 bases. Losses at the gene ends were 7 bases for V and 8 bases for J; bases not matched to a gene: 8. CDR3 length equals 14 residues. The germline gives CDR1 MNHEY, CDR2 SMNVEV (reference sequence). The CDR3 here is CASNPSGSRYEQFF. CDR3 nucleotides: TGTGCCAGCAATCCTAGCGGGAGCAGGTATGAGCAGTTCTTC.

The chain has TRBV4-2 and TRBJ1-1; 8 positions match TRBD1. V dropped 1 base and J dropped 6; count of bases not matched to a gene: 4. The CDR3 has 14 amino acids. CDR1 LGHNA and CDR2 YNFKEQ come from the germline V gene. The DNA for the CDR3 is TGTGCCAGCAGCCAAGTATCAGGGGGCTCTGAAGCTTTCTTT. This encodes CASSQVSGGSEAFF.

The CDR3 sequence is CASSNSYEQYF. CDR3 nucleotide sequence: TGTGCCAGTAGTAACAGCTACGAGCAGTACTTC. The rearrangement joins TRBV19 to TRBJ2-7; no clear D. V lost 4 bases to trimming and J lost 3 bases, with 4 bases between them. CDR3 length: 11 amino acids. Germline loops: CDR1 LNHDA, CDR2 SQIVND (reference sequence). Complete variable domain (other parts from reference TRBV19 and TRBJ2-7): DGGITQSPKYLFRKEGQNVTLSCEQNLNHDAMYWYRQDPGQGLRLIYYSQIVNDFQKGDIAEGYSVSREKKESFPLTVTSAQKNPTAFYLCASSNSYEQYFGPGTRLTVT.

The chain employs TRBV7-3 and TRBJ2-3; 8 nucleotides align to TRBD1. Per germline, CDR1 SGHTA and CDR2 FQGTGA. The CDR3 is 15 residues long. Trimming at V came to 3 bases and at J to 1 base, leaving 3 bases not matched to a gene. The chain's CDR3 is CASSFDRGGTDTQYF. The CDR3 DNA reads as TGTGCCAGCAGCTTCGACAGGGGAGGCACAGATACGCAGTATTTT.

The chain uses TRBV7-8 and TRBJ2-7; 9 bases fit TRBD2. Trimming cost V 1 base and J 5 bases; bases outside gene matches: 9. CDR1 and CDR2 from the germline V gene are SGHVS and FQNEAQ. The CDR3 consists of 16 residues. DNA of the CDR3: TGTGCCAGCAGCTTAGAGGGGCGGGAGGGCCGTAACGAGCAGTACTTC. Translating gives CASSLEGREGRNEQYF. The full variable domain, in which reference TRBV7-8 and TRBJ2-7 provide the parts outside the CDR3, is GAGVSQSPRYKVAKRGQDVALRCDPISGHVSLFWYQQALGQGPEFLTYFQNEAQLDKSGLPSDRFFAERPEGSVSTLKIQRTQQEDSAVYLCASSLEGREGRNEQYFGPGTRLTVT.

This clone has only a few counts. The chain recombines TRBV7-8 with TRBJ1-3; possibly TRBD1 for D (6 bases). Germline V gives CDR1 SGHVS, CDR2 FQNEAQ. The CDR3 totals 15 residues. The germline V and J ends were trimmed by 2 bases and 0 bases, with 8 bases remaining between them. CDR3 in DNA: TGTGCCAGCAGCTTAAGGGGGTTCTCTGGAAACACCATATATTTT. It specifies CASSLRGFSGNTIYF.